One and the same sample provided the 23 T cell receptor beta chains below, sequenced in a study of beta chain features in type 1 diabetes (dated by TCRdb to the late 2010s). Preparation of the library involved the immunoSEQ multiplex PCR assay. All of the isolated RNA was reverse transcribed with the High Capacity cDNA Reverse Transcription Kit, so expressed TCRB transcripts were sequenced. This is the immuneACCESS table as TCRdb keeps it, with only in-frame sequences that have V and J called. A part of the clones is gone; compared with another copy, unresolved V genes explain less than half, and the rest is unexplained. This sample gives 250,000 to 300,000 clones in total; under 8.5% of them show up just once. Over 0.8% of the sample rests with the top ten. Sequencing input: central memory CD4+ T cells from blood. The receptors were sampled from a woman younger than 30 in good health.

This clone was seen a handful of times. The same CDR3 arises from other DNA sequences in this sample as well. V and J are TRBV7-2 and TRBJ2-3, with TRBD2 matching 8 bases. V was pared by 0 bases and J by 6 bases, with 2 bases of the junction left unmatched. This CDR3 has 14 residues. CDR1 and CDR2 (germline): SGHTA, FQGNSA. CDR3 amino acids: CASSLAGGGDTQYF. The DNA of the CDR3 is TGTGCCAGCAGCTTAGCCGGCGGGGGGGATACGCAGTATTTT.

In its sample, this clone was seen a few times. In the same sample, other DNA sequences code for this CDR3. V usage is TRBV18 and J usage is TRBJ1-1, with unresolved D. Trimming stripped 5 bases from V and 3 bases from J, with 4 bases between. The CDR3 totals 11 residues. The V gene's germline CDR1 is KGHSH and CDR2 LQKENI. CDR3 amino acids: CASSADTEAFF. As DNA, the CDR3 is TGTGCCAGCTCAGCGGACACTGAAGCTTTCTTT.

This clone has a handful of counts. The rearrangement joins TRBV7-9 to TRBJ2-3; D ambiguous. CDR1 is SEHNR and CDR2 is FQNEAQ in the germline V gene (reference sequence). The CDR3 totals 13 residues. V dropped 3 bases and J dropped 1 base, with 5 bases sitting between them. CDR3 residues: CASSLLRTDTQYF. DNA of the CDR3: TGTGCCAGCAGCTTGTTGCGCACAGATACGCAGTATTTT.

This clone was found a few times. The V gene is TRBV7-3, the J gene TRBJ2-5, with D perhaps TRBD2 (5 bases). This CDR3 comprises 15 residues. V was pared by 5 bases and J by 2 bases, with 15 bases between. Per germline, CDR1 SGHTA and CDR2 FQGTGA. CDR3 nucleotide sequence: TGTGCCAGCAGCCCCAGTAGAGGGCTACAAGAGACCCAGTACTTC. This gives the protein CASSPSRGLQETQYF.

This clone was picked up a small number of times. This chain uses TRBV18 with TRBJ1-4; a weak D match, TRBD1 (5 bases). CDR1 KGHSH and CDR2 LQKENI come from the germline V gene. This CDR3 spans 15 amino acids. Between the trimmed V and J ends, which lost 6 bases and 5 bases, there was a span of 16 bases. In nucleotides, the CDR3 is TGTGCCAGCTCCCCGACGGGACGCTGGAATGAAAAACTGTTTTTT. It specifies CASSPTGRWNEKLFF.

Only a few counts were recorded for this clone. The DNA for the CDR3 is TGCGCCAGCCATCTGGGACAGGGAGATGGCTACACCTTC. Encoded protein: CASHLGQGDGYTF. The chain links TRBV5-1 to TRBJ1-2; 9 nucleotides line up with TRBD1. The CDR3 covers 13 residues. In germline, CDR1 is SGHRS, CDR2 YFSETQ. J gave up 6 bases and V 7 bases, and 7 bases lay outside the gene matches. Complete variable domain (other parts from reference TRBV5-1 and TRBJ1-2): KAGVTQTPRYLIKTRGQQVTLSCSPISGHRSVSWYQQTPGQGLQFLFEYFSETQRNKGNFPGRFSGRQFSNSRSEMNVSTLELGDSALYLCASHLGQGDGYTFGSGTRLTVV.

A few counts support this clone. The V and J genes are TRBV28 and TRBJ1-2; TRBD1 aligns across 7 bases. The CDR3 consists of 14 residues. The trim removed 5 bases at V and 7 bases at J, leaving 10 bases unmatched. CDR1 and CDR2 (germline): MDHEN, SYDVKM. This chain's CDR3 is CASSVTGSRGGYTF. CDR3 coding DNA: TGTGCCAGCAGTGTGACAGGGAGTCGAGGTGGCTACACCTTC.

This clone was counted a few times. DNA for the CDR3: TGTGCCAGCAGGCCTCCTACTAGCTCCGGGACTAGCGGGGCTAGCAATGAGCAGTTCTTC. This gives the protein CASRPPTSSGTSGASNEQFF. The chain is built from TRBV5-4 and TRBJ2-1; the match to TRBD2 covers 13 bases. V was clipped by 5 bases and J by 6 bases; unmatched bases: 20. Germline CDR1 SGHNT, CDR2 YYREEE (reference sequence). This CDR3 is built from 20 residues.

This rearrangement joins TRBV15 to TRBJ2-5; 8 nucleotides align to TRBD2. The CDR3 has 18 residues. V dropped 0 bases and J dropped 5; count of bases not matched to a gene: 14. Germline V CDR1 and CDR2: LNHNV, YYDKDF (reference sequence). CDR3: CATSRDEGVAGYPETQYF. The CDR3 DNA follows: TGTGCCACCAGCAGAGATGAGGGGGTAGCGGGATATCCGGAGACCCAGTACTTC.

The chain carries TRBV21-1 and TRBJ2-7. TRBV21-1 is termed a pseudogene. This CDR3 contains 17 residues. For the CDR3, the DNA is TGTGCCAGCAGCAATCTTGGTCGGGGCAATATCTCCTACGAGCAGTACGTC. Its translation is CASSNLGRGNISYEQYV.

The chain uses TRBV6-4 and TRBJ2-4; 12 bases are a match to TRBD2. V lost 6 bases, J lost 6 bases, and 6 bases stayed unmatched. Germline lookup yields CDR1 MRHNA and CDR2 SNTAGT. The CDR3 contains 15 residues. The DNA for the CDR3 is TGTGCCAGCAGCCCGAAGGGACTAGCGGGAAACATTCAGTACTTC. Protein: CASSPKGLAGNIQYF.

This clone was observed a handful of times. The chain recombines TRBV28 with TRBJ1-5; D is perhaps TRBD1 (5 bases). From germline, CDR1 is MDHEN and CDR2 SYDVKM. The CDR3 is 12 residues long. V gave up 3 bases and J gave up 9 bases, with 9 bases separating them. CDR3 DNA: TGTGCCAGCAGTTTCGTGGGGCTGCCCCAGCATTTT. It specifies CASSFVGLPQHF. The entire variable domain, with the rest obtained from reference TRBV28 and TRBJ1-5, is as follows: DVKVTQSSRYLVKRTGEKVFLECVQDMDHENMFWYRQDPGLGLRLIYFSYDVKMKEKGDIPEGYSVSREKKERFSLILESASTNQTSMYLCASSFVGLPQHFGDGTRLSIL.

The CDR3 DNA reads TGTGCCAGCTCAGATGATAGCGGGCACAAGAAGGCCCAGTACTTC. Its protein product is CASSDDSGHKKAQYF. The genes are TRBV18 and TRBJ2-5, with 7 nucleotides matching TRBD2. This CDR3 contains 15 residues. Trimming at V came to 5 bases and at J to 9 bases, leaving 15 bases not matched to a gene. From germline, CDR1 is KGHSH and CDR2 LQKENI.

In this sample, this clone turned up a few times. The CDR3 region is CASSPAKSGANVLTF. The CDR3 region has the DNA TGTGCCAGCAGCCCGGCTAAATCTGGGGCCAACGTCCTGACTTTC. This chain links TRBV28 with TRBJ2-6, with D unclear. Trimming removed 6 bases at V and 1 base at J, with 10 bases between. Germline assignment: CDR1 MDHEN and CDR2 SYDVKM. The CDR3 has 15 amino acids. The full variable domain, completed using reference TRBV28 and TRBJ2-6, is DVKVTQSSRYLVKRTGEKVFLECVQDMDHENMFWYRQDPGLGLRLIYFSYDVKMKEKGDIPEGYSVSREKKERFSLILESASTNQTSMYLCASSPAKSGANVLTFGAGSRLTVL.

The rearrangement joins TRBV4-3 to TRBJ1-1; D is unresolved. Trimming shortened V by 0 bases and J by 8 bases, and 10 bases separated the two germline ends. CDR3 size: 13 residues. The germline CDR1 and CDR2 sequences are LGHNA and YSLEER. CDR3 sequence reads: CASSQDAGREAFF. The CDR3 nucleotides read TGCGCCAGCAGCCAAGATGCGGGTCGAGAAGCTTTCTTT.

The chain links TRBV2 to TRBJ2-3; D is unresolved. Germline values: CDR1 SNHLY, CDR2 FYNNEI. This CDR3 region has 13 residues. V was clipped by 6 bases and J by 6 bases, with 13 bases between them. This CDR3 is CASSRGVGDTQYF. CDR3 DNA sequence: TGTGCCAGCAGCCGCGGAGTTGGTGATACGCAGTATTTT.

The chain has TRBV14 and TRBJ2-5; D is uncertain. The V end was cut by 2 bases, the J end by 7 bases, with 8 bases between. Looked up from germline, CDR1 is SGHDN and CDR2 is FVKESK. The CDR3 is 12 residues long. CDR3 nucleotide sequence: TGTGCCAGCAGCCAAAGTTGGGTGACCCAGTACTTC. This translates into CASSQSWVTQYF.

A few counts support this clone. The genes are TRBV18 and TRBJ2-1; the match to TRBD2 covers 9 bases. The CDR3 loop spans 15 amino acids. V was pared by 3 bases and J by 4 bases, with 4 bases of the junction left unmatched. The germline V gene has CDR1 KGHSH and CDR2 LQKENI. For the CDR3, the DNA is TGTGCCAGCTCACCGACTAGCGGTGATTACAATGAGCAGTTCTTC. Translation gives CASSPTSGDYNEQFF.

The chain links TRBV6-6 to TRBJ1-5; no firm D call. The germline CDR1 and CDR2 sequences are MNHNY and SVGAGI (reference sequence). The CDR3 is 13 amino acids. V lost 4 bases, J lost 7 bases, and 11 bases lay in between. CDR3 amino acids: CASSFQREQPQHF. The CDR3 bases are TGTGCCAGCAGTTTTCAACGGGAACAGCCCCAGCATTTT.

This clone was counted ten times or more. CDR3 residues: CASSFRDWGTEAFF. CDR3 in DNA: TGTGCCAGCAGCTTCAGGGATTGGGGGACTGAAGCTTTCTTT. The chain is built from TRBV13 and TRBJ1-1, with a weak D call TRBD1 (5 bases). The CDR3 has 14 residues. Germline V gene lookup returns CDR1 PRHDT and CDR2 FYEKMQ (reference sequence). The V gene lost 3 bases and the J gene lost 5 bases, with 13 bases spanning the gap.

This clone was observed a few times. This chain connects TRBV2 to TRBJ2-7; weak D call: TRBD2 (5 bases). The length of the CDR3 is 13 residues. The V and J ends lost 4 bases and 6 bases respectively, with 13 bases between them. Germline-derived CDR1 and CDR2 are SNHLY and FYNNEI. CDR3 sequence (DNA): TGTGCCAGCAGTGTGCGGCACGAGGGCGAGCAGTACGTC. It encodes CASSVRHEGEQYV.

This clone was picked up a small number of times. The V gene is TRBV5-4, the J gene TRBJ1-6; D might be TRBD1 (5 bases). With 4 bases removed from V and 0 bases from J, the gap between germline ends came to 17 bases. This CDR3 is 18 amino acids long. Germline V lookup: CDR1 SGHNT, CDR2 YYREEE (reference sequence). CDR3 nucleotide sequence: TGTGCCAGCAGCCAAGAACACGGGGGAAACTCCTATAATTCACCCCTCCACTTT. As protein: CASSQEHGGNSYNSPLHF. Full variable domain (rest looked up from reference TRBV5-4 and TRBJ1-6): ETGVTQSPTHLIKTRGQQVTLRCSSQSGHNTVSWYQQALGQGPQFIFQYYREEENGRGNFPPRFSGLQFPNYSSELNVNALELDDSALYLCASSQEHGGNSYNSPLHFGNGTRLTVT.

This clone has just a few counts. The chain recombines TRBV4-1 with TRBJ2-5; 10 bases align to TRBD2. With V trimmed by 0 bases and J by 5 bases, 3 bases remained unmatched. Germline V gives CDR1 MGHRA, CDR2 YSYEKL. CDR3 length: 15 residues. The CDR3 DNA is TGCGCCAGCAGCCAAGATGGGACTAGCGAGGAGACCCAGTACTTC. Its protein is CASSQDGTSEETQYF.